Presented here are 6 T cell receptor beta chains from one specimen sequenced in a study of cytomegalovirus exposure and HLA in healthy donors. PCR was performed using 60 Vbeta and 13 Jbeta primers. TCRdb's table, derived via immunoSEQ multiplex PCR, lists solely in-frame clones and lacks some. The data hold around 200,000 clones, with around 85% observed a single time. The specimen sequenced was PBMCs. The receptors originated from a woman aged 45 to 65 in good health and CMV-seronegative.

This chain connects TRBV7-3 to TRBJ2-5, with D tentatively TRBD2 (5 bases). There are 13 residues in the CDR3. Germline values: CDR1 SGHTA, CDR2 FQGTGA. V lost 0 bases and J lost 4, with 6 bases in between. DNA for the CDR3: TGTGCCAGCAGCTTAACCGGGGTAGAGACCCAGTACTTC. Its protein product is CASSLTGVETQYF. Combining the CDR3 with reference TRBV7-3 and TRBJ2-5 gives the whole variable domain GAGVSQTPSNKVTEKGKYVELRCDPISGHTALYWYRQSLGQGPEFLIYFQGTGAADDSGLPNDRFFAVRPEGSVSTLKIQRTERGDSAVYLCASSLTGVETQYFGPGTRLLVL.

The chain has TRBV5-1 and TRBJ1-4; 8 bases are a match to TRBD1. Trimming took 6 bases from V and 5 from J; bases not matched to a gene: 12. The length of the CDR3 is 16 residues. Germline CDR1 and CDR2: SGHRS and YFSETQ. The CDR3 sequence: CASNQGQVIGNEKLFF. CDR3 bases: TGCGCCAGCAATCAGGGACAGGTTATTGGGAATGAAAAACTGTTTTTT.

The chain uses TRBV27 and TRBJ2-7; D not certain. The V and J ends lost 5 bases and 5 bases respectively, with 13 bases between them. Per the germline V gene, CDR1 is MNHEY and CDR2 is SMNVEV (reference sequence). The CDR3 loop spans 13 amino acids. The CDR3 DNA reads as TGTGCCAGCAGTCCAAGACTCCGCCACGAGCAGTACTTC. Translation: CASSPRLRHEQYF.

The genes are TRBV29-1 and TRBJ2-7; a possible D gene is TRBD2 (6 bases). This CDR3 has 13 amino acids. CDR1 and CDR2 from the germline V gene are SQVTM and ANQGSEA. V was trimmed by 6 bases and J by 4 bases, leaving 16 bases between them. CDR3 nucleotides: TGCAGCGTGGTTGGAACCAGCGGGTACGAGCAGTACTTC. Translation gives CSVVGTSGYEQYF.

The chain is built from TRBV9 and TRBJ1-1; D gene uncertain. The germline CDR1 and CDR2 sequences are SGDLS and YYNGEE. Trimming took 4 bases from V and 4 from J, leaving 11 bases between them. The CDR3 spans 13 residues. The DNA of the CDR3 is TGTGCCAGCAGCTACAGTCCAGCCACTGAAGCTTTCTTT. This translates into CASSYSPATEAFF.

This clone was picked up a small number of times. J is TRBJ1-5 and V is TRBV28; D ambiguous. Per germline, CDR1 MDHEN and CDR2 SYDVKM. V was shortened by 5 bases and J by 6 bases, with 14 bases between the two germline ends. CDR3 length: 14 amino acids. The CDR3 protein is CASSRHVLIQPQHF. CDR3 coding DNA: TGTGCCAGCAGTAGACACGTTCTGATTCAGCCCCAGCATTTT.